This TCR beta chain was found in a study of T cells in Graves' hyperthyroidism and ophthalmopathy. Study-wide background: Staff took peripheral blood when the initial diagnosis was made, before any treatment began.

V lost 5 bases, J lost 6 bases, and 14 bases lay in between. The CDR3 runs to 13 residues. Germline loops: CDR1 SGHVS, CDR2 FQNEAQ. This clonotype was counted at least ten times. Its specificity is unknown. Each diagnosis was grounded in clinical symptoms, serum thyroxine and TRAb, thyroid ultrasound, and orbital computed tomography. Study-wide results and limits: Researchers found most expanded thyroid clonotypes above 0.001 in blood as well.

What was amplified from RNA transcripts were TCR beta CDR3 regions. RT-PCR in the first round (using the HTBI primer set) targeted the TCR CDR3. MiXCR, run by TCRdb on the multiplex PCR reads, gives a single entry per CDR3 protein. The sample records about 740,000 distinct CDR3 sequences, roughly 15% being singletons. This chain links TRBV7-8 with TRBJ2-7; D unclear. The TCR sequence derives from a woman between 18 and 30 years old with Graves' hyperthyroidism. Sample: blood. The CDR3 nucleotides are TGTGCCAGCAGCCCAGTCATCCCCCCCGAGCAGTACTTC. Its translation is CASSPVIPPEQYF.